A selection of T cell receptor beta chains follows, all from one sample in a study of T-cell reconstitution after alpha-beta-depleted transplantation in children. TCRdb reprocessed the PCR reads via MiXCR and lists one record per CDR3 protein. The sample contains more than 75,000 distinct CDR3 sequences, less than 25% of which appear only once. This sample comprised PBMCs, obtained before TCRalphabeta/CD19-depleted stem cell transplant. The receptors derive from a boy between 2 and 10 years old with acute lymphoblastic leukemia, due to receive a stem cell transplant. The CDR3 runs from the conserved cysteine through the conserved F or W. Each record gives: CDR3 DNA, CDR3 protein, V gene, J gene, clone size, D gene. The D gene is left open where the match is weak. Only some rows state a clone size, as once, few, many or a class for expanded clones.

DNA: TGTGCCAGCAGGTTCCGGACAGGGGGCCGGGAGCTGTTTTTT; CDR3: CASRFRTGGRELFF; V: TRBV12-3/TRBV12-4; J: TRBJ2-2; size: NA; D: TRBD1
DNA: TGTGCCAGCAGCTTCTCGGACGGAGTGGTAGATGAGCAGTTCTTC; CDR3: CASSFSDGVVDEQFF; V: TRBV5-5; J: TRBJ2-1; size: NA; D: NA
DNA: TGCAGTGCTCTGACAGGGGGAGGAGAACACAATGAGCAGTTCTTC; CDR3: CSALTGGGEHNEQFF; V: TRBV20-1; J: TRBJ2-1; size: NA; D: TRBD1
DNA: TGCAGTGCTCGCCCCGGGTCTCGAGGGGTCACTGAAGCTTTCTTT; CDR3: CSARPGSRGVTEAFF; V: TRBV20-1; J: TRBJ1-1; size: few; D: NA
DNA: TGTGCCAGCAGTTCCCCAGGGAGGGATGGCTACACCTTC; CDR3: CASSSPGRDGYTF; V: TRBV27; J: TRBJ1-2; size: few; D: NA
DNA: TGTGCCAGCAATCGGATCGGGGAGCTGTTTTTT; CDR3: CASNRIGELFF; V: TRBV28; J: TRBJ2-2; size: NA; D: NA
DNA: TGCAGCGCTGGGCATGAAGCTTTCTTT; CDR3: CSAGHEAFF; V: TRBV29-1; J: TRBJ1-1; size: NA; D: NA
DNA: TGTGCCAGCAGCTTACCCGGGGACGGGTCCAATGAGCAGTTCTTC; CDR3: CASSLPGDGSNEQFF; V: TRBV7-9; J: TRBJ2-1; size: many; D: NA
DNA: TGCGCCAGCAGCTCGAATGACAGGGGTTCCTACGAGCAGTACTTC; CDR3: CASSSNDRGSYEQYF; V: TRBV5-1; J: TRBJ2-7; size: NA; D: TRBD1
DNA: TGTGCCAGCAGCGCACGGACACCGGGGAGTTCACCCCTCCACTTT; CDR3: CASSARTPGSSPLHF; V: TRBV5-8; J: TRBJ1-6; size: NA; D: NA
DNA: TGTGCCAGCAGCTCAGGGGGGGGGGACGGGTACAATGAGCAGTTCTTC; CDR3: CASSSGGGDGYNEQFF; V: TRBV5-7; J: TRBJ2-1; size: NA; D: NA
DNA: TGTGCCAGCAGCTTATGGGAGAATAATTCACCCCTCCACTTT; CDR3: CASSLWENNSPLHF; V: TRBV5-5; J: TRBJ1-6; size: few; D: NA
DNA: TGTGCCAGCAGCTTATCCGGGACAGGGCACTATGGCTACACCTTC; CDR3: CASSLSGTGHYGYTF; V: TRBV6-5; J: TRBJ1-2; size: few; D: TRBD1
DNA: TGTGCCAGCAGTTATTCTGCAAACACTGAAGCTTTCTTT; CDR3: CASSYSANTEAFF; V: TRBV6-2/TRBV6-3; J: TRBJ1-1; size: NA; D: NA
DNA: TGCGCCAGCAGCGCCCGGACAGGGGGGTCCTATAATTCACCCCTCCACTTT; CDR3: CASSARTGGSYNSPLHF; V: TRBV4-1; J: TRBJ1-6; size: few; D: TRBD1
DNA: TGTGCCAGCAGTTCAGGACAGGTCTCTGAAGCTTTCTTT; CDR3: CASSSGQVSEAFF; V: TRBV27; J: TRBJ1-1; size: few; D: TRBD1
DNA: TGCAGCGTTGAATTGTCGCGGAATGAGCAGTTCTTC; CDR3: CSVELSRNEQFF; V: TRBV29-1; J: TRBJ2-1; size: NA; D: NA
DNA: TGCGCCAGCAGTGAGTCTAGAGCGGCCCTCTACAATGAGCAGTTCTTC; CDR3: CASSESRAALYNEQFF; V: TRBV10-1; J: TRBJ2-1; size: few; D: NA
DNA: TGTGCCAGCAGCGTAAATATAGAGACCCAGTACTTC; CDR3: CASSVNIETQYF; V: TRBV7-9; J: TRBJ2-5; size: many; D: NA
DNA: TGCAGCGCTGGGACAGCCTTAAACACTGAAGCTTTCTTT; CDR3: CSAGTALNTEAFF; V: TRBV29-1; J: TRBJ1-1; size: many; D: TRBD1
DNA: TGCAGTGCTAGAGTCCCGACTAGCGGGCGCACAGATACGCAGTATTTT; CDR3: CSARVPTSGRTDTQYF; V: TRBV20-1; J: TRBJ2-3; size: few; D: TRBD2
DNA: TGCGCCAGCAGCCCAACGGGTGGATTACGCGAGCAGTACTTC; CDR3: CASSPTGGLREQYF; V: TRBV5-1; J: TRBJ2-7; size: few; D: NA
DNA: TGTGCCAGCAGTCCCTCCCATGAGCAGTTCTTC; CDR3: CASSPSHEQFF; V: TRBV12-3/TRBV12-4; J: TRBJ2-1; size: few; D: NA
DNA: TGTGCCAGCAAGGGACCGAGCTCTGGAAACACCATATATTTT; CDR3: CASKGPSSGNTIYF; V: TRBV6-1; J: TRBJ1-3; size: NA; D: NA
DNA: TGTGCCAGCAGCTTGGGAAATAGGGGAGGCAGAGGGAGTGGGGCCGCTGGCTACACCTTC; CDR3: CASSLGNRGGRGSGAAGYTF; V: TRBV5-4; J: TRBJ1-2; size: NA; D: NA
DNA: TGTGCCAGCAGCCAAGATCCTGGGACTAGCTTGTATTTT; CDR3: CASSQDPGTSLYF; V: TRBV3-1; J: TRBJ2-3; size: few; D: TRBD2
DNA: TGCGCCAGCAGCTTTCGACGGACTAGCCCTGACGAGCAGTACTTC; CDR3: CASSFRRTSPDEQYF; V: TRBV4-1; J: TRBJ2-7; size: few; D: TRBD2
DNA: TGTGCCAGCAGCTTAGCGTACCCGAACACCGGGGAGCTGTTTTTT; CDR3: CASSLAYPNTGELFF; V: TRBV7-8; J: TRBJ2-2; size: many; D: NA
DNA: TGCAGCGCCAGGGATCCGGGCGAGCAGTACTTC; CDR3: CSARDPGEQYF; V: TRBV29-1; J: TRBJ2-7; size: NA; D: NA
DNA: TGTGCCAGCAGCTACGCCGGAGGGGCCGCTGCCTACGAGCAGTACTTC; CDR3: CASSYAGGAAAYEQYF; V: TRBV7-6; J: TRBJ2-7; size: NA; D: NA
DNA: TGCAGCGTTTGGCACCGGAACACTGAAGCTTTCTTT; CDR3: CSVWHRNTEAFF; V: TRBV29-1; J: TRBJ1-1; size: NA; D: NA
DNA: TGTGCCAGCAGACCACTAGCGTGGAGCTCCTACGAGCAGTACTTC; CDR3: CASRPLAWSSYEQYF; V: TRBV6-2/TRBV6-3; J: TRBJ2-7; size: NA; D: TRBD2
DNA: TGCAGTGCTAGAGTACGGACTAGCGGGGTCTACGAGCAGTACTTC; CDR3: CSARVRTSGVYEQYF; V: TRBV20-1; J: TRBJ2-7; size: NA; D: TRBD2
DNA: TGTGCCAGCAGTGCCAAGACAGGGAGGACCGGGGAGCTGTTTTTT; CDR3: CASSAKTGRTGELFF; V: TRBV12-3/TRBV12-4; J: TRBJ2-2; size: NA; D: NA
DNA: TGTGCCAGCAGCGGCCAGGGCAGTGACGAGCAGTACTTC; CDR3: CASSGQGSDEQYF; V: TRBV9; J: TRBJ2-7; size: few; D: NA
DNA: TGTGCCAGCAGCCTTATTGTCGGGCAGCGCCAGCATTTT; CDR3: CASSLIVGQRQHF; V: TRBV7-2; J: TRBJ1-5; size: NA; D: NA
DNA: TGTGCCAGCAGCTCCATACCCACTAGAGATCACCAGTTCTTC; CDR3: CASSSIPTRDHQFF; V: TRBV7-2; J: TRBJ2-1; size: NA; D: NA
DNA: TGCGCCAGCAGCTCGGTCTTATCAAGCTCCTACAATGAGCAGTTCTTC; CDR3: CASSSVLSSSYNEQFF; V: TRBV5-1; J: TRBJ2-1; size: few; D: NA
DNA: TGTGCCAGCAGCGTAGAAAGTGCGGGAGTAAATGAGCAGTTCTTC; CDR3: CASSVESAGVNEQFF; V: TRBV9; J: TRBJ2-1; size: many; D: TRBD2
DNA: TGTGCCATCAGCCTCACTAGCGGAGTATCAGATACGCAGTATTTT; CDR3: CAISLTSGVSDTQYF; V: TRBV10-3; J: TRBJ2-3; size: NA; D: TRBD2
DNA: TGTGCCAGCAGCCTTGGGACAGGAAAGTACTTC; CDR3: CASSLGTGKYF; V: TRBV14; J: TRBJ2-7; size: NA; D: TRBD1
DNA: TGCGCCAGCAGCTTGGAAGGGATCCACGGTGGAGATACGCAGTATTTT; CDR3: CASSLEGIHGGDTQYF; V: TRBV5-1; J: TRBJ2-3; size: many; D: NA
DNA: TGTGCCAGCATCCCAGGGGGGCTCCAAGAGACCCAGTACTTC; CDR3: CASIPGGLQETQYF; V: TRBV6-2/TRBV6-3; J: TRBJ2-5; size: few; D: NA
DNA: TGTGCCAGCGTCGCTCCCAGGGAGGGTGACACTGAAGCTTTCTTT; CDR3: CASVAPREGDTEAFF; V: TRBV6-2/TRBV6-3; J: TRBJ1-1; size: NA; D: NA
DNA: TGTGCCAGCAGTTTACAGTTTGGAACAACTGGAAATCAGCCCCAGCATTTT; CDR3: CASSLQFGTTGNQPQHF; V: TRBV28; J: TRBJ1-5; size: NA; D: NA
DNA: TGTGCCAGCAGTGGACTAGCGGGAGGGACCAATGAGCAGTTCTTC; CDR3: CASSGLAGGTNEQFF; V: TRBV6-1; J: TRBJ2-1; size: few; D: TRBD2
DNA: TGCGCCAGCAGCTTGGGGCAGGGGGTCTACAATGAGCAGTTCTTC; CDR3: CASSLGQGVYNEQFF; V: TRBV5-1; J: TRBJ2-1; size: few; D: TRBD1
DNA: TGTGCCAGCAGTTTACGGGACAGGGGGTTCGGTTCGACTAATGAAAAACTGTTTTTT; CDR3: CASSLRDRGFGSTNEKLFF; V: TRBV28; J: TRBJ1-4; size: NA; D: TRBD1
DNA: TGTGCCAGCAGCGCCGGACCGGACATCTACAATGAGCAGTTCTTC; CDR3: CASSAGPDIYNEQFF; V: TRBV9; J: TRBJ2-1; size: NA; D: NA
DNA: TGTGCCAGCAGCGCAAGCGGGAGAACAGATACGCAGTATTTT; CDR3: CASSASGRTDTQYF; V: TRBV7-7; J: TRBJ2-3; size: few; D: TRBD2
DNA: TGTGCCAGCAGCCAAGGAAGTTCCCGAACAGATACGCAGTATTTT; CDR3: CASSQGSSRTDTQYF; V: TRBV3-1; J: TRBJ2-3; size: NA; D: NA
DNA: TGTGCCAGCAGTAACGACAGGGCGCTAGAGACCCAGTACTTC; CDR3: CASSNDRALETQYF; V: TRBV28; J: TRBJ2-5; size: NA; D: TRBD1
DNA: TGCGCCAGCAGCCATGGTAGGGCGGACCAATACAATGAGCAGTTCTTC; CDR3: CASSHGRADQYNEQFF; V: TRBV4-1; J: TRBJ2-1; size: few; D: NA
DNA: TGCGCCAGCAGCCTCGACCCGGGACAGGGGGCAGATACGCAGTATTTT; CDR3: CASSLDPGQGADTQYF; V: TRBV5-1; J: TRBJ2-3; size: NA; D: TRBD1